This is a list of T cell receptor beta chains from one sample in a study of blood T cells in healthy people across ages. A single record per CDR3 protein comes from TCRdb applying MiXCR to the 5' RACE reads. The sample has roughly 700,000 distinct CDR3 sequences, 25% seen once. These data were likewise used in another study, on T cells of mothers and their children.

The sequenced material came from blood. The receptors were gathered from a boy aged 5-17 years in good health. Both conserved end residues are trimmed from each CDR3.

v_call cdr3_aa
TRBV12-3/TRBV12-4 ASSSDRLGVQY
TRBV20-1 SATTGGAGTDTQY
TRBV3-1 ASSPGSYSGNTIY
TRBV12-3/TRBV12-4 ASSSPGTAYGYT
TRBV6-1 ASSPLTSGLPYEQY
TRBV12-3/TRBV12-4 ASSSTGATGELF
TRBV20-1 SARPSREAPYEQY
TRBV29-1 SVGYWDYETQY
TRBV12-3/TRBV12-4 ASSLTLYGYT
TRBV20-1 SALTSGRPKTQY